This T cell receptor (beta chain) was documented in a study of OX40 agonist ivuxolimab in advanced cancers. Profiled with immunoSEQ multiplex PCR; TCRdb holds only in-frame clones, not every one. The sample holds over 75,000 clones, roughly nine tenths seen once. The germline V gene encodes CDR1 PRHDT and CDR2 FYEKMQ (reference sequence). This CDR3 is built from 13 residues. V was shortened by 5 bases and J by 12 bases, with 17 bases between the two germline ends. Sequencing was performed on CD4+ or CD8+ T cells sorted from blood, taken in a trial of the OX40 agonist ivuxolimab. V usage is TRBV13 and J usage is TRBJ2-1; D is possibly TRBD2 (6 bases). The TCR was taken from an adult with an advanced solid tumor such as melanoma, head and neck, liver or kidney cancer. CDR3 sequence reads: CASSAGTAQTQFF. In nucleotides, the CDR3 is TGTGCCAGCAGCGCGGGGACGGCCCAGACGCAGTTCTTC.